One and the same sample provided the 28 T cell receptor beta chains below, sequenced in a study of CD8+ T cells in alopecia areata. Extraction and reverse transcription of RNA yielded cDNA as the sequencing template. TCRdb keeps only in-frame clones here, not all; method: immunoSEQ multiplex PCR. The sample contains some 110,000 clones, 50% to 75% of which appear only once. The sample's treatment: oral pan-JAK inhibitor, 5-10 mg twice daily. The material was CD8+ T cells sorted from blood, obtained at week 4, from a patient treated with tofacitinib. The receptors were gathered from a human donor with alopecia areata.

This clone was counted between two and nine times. The CDR3 DNA reads TGCAGCGTTGAATCCGGTTTCTACGAGCAGTACTTC. The encoded protein is CSVESGFYEQYF. The chain uses TRBV29-1 and TRBJ2-7; D is uncertain. Between the trimmed V and J ends, which lost 2 bases and 3 bases, there was a span of 8 bases. The germline V gene has CDR1 SQVTM and CDR2 ANQGSEA. The length of the CDR3 is 12 residues.

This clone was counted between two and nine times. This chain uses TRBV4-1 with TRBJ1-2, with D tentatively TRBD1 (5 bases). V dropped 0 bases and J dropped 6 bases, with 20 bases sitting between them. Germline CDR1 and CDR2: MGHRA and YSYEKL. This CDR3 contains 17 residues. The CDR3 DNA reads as TGCGCCAGCAGCCAAGATGCTCCTGGGGGATTTCGGGATGGCTACACCTTC. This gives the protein CASSQDAPGGFRDGYTF.

CDR3: CAWSLGDSTDTQYF. DNA of the CDR3: TGTGCCTGGAGTCTGGGGGACAGCACAGATACGCAGTATTTT. The V call is TRBV30, the J call TRBJ2-3; D is perhaps TRBD1 or TRBD2 (5 bases each). Germline-derived CDR1 and CDR2 are GTSNPN and SVGIG (reference sequence). V was cut by 2 bases and J by 0 bases, with 9 bases left in between. The CDR3 contains 14 residues.

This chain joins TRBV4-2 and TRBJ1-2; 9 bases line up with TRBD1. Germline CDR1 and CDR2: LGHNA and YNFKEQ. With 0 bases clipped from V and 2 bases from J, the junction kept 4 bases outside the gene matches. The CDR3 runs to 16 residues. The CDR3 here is CASSQEPGQGNYGYTF. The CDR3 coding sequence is TGTGCCAGCAGCCAAGAACCGGGACAGGGAAACTATGGCTACACCTTC.

The CDR3 DNA sequence: TGCAGCGTGACCAAGAGCTTAGAACGAGAGACCCAGTACTTC. It is translated as CSVTKSLERETQYF. The V and J genes are TRBV29-1 and TRBJ2-5; no clear D gene. The V end was cut by 6 bases, the J end by 4 bases, with 18 bases between. The germline V gene has CDR1 SQVTM and CDR2 ANQGSEA. This CDR3 is built from 14 residues.

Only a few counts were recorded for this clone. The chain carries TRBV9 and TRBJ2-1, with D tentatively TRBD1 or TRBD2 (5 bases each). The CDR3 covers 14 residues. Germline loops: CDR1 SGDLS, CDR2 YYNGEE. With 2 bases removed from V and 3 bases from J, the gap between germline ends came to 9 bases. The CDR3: CASSVPGRYNEQFF. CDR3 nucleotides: TGTGCCAGCAGCGTCCCGGGACGCTACAATGAGCAGTTCTTC.

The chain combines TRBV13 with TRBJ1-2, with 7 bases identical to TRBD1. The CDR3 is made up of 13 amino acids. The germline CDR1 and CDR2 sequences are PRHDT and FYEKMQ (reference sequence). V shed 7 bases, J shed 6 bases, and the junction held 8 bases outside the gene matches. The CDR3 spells CASIARGLDGYTF. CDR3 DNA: TGTGCCAGCATCGCGAGGGGGCTGGATGGCTACACCTTC.

The DNA for the CDR3 is TGTGCCAGCAGTTTATCGGGACTAGCGGGGTGGGATGAGCAGTTCTTC. Its translation is CASSLSGLAGWDEQFF. The genes are TRBV28 and TRBJ2-1; 13 bases map to TRBD2. CDR3 length: 16 amino acids. Germline lookup yields CDR1 MDHEN and CDR2 SYDVKM. V lost 1 base and J lost 8; bases outside the gene matches: 5. Supplemented by reference TRBV28 and TRBJ2-1, the full variable domain reads DVKVTQSSRYLVKRTGEKVFLECVQDMDHENMFWYRQDPGLGLRLIYFSYDVKMKEKGDIPEGYSVSREKKERFSLILESASTNQTSMYLCASSLSGLAGWDEQFFGPGTRLTVL.

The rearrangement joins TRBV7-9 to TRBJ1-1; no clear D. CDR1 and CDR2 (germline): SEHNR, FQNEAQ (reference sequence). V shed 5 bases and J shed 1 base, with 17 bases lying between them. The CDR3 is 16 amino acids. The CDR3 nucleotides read TGTGCCAGCAGCCCCCGGGATCCGGTACGGAACACTGAAGCTTTCTTT. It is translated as CASSPRDPVRNTEAFF. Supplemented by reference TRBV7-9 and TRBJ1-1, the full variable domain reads DTGVSQNPRHKITKRGQNVTFRCDPISEHNRLYWYRQTLGQGPEFLTYFQNEAQLEKSRLLSDRFSAERPKGSFSTLEIQRTEQGDSAMYLCASSPRDPVRNTEAFFGQGTRLTVV.

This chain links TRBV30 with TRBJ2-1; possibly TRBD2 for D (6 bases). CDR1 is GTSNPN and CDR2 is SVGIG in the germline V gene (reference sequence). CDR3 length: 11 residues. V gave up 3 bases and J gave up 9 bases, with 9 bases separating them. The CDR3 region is CAWSMGGEQFF. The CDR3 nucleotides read TGTGCCTGGAGCATGGGGGGTGAGCAGTTCTTC. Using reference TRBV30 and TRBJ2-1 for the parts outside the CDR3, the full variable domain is SQTIHQWPATLVQPVGSPLSLECTVEGTSNPNLYWYRQAAGRGLQLLFYSVGIGQISSEVPQNLSASRPQDRQFILSSKKLLLSDSGFYLCAWSMGGEQFFGPGTRLTVL.

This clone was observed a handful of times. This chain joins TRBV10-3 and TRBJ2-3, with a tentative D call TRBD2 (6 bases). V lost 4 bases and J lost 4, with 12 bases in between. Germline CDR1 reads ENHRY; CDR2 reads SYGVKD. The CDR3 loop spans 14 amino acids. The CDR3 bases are TGTGCCATCAGTGGGGGCGGCGGGGCAGATACGCAGTATTTT. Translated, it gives CAISGGGGADTQYF.

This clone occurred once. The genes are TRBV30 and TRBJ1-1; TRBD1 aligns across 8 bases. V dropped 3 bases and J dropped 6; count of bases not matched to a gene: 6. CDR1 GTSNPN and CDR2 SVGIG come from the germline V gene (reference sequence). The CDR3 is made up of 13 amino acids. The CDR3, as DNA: TGTGCCTGGAGGGACAGGGCCTCCGCTGAAGCTTTCTTT. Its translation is CAWRDRASAEAFF.

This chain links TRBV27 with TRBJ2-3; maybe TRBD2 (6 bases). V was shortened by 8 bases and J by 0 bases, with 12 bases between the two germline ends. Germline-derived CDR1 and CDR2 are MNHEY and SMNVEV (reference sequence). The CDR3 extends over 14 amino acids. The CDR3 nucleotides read TGTGCCAGCCGAGGACTATACAGCACAGATACGCAGTATTTT. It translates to CASRGLYSTDTQYF.

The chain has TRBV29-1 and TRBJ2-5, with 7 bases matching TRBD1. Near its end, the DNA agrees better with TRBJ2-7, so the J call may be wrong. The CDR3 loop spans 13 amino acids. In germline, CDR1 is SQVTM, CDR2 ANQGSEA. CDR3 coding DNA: TGCAGCGTTGTGACAGGGAGCTCCTACGAGCAGTACTTC. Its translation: CSVVTGSSYEQYF.

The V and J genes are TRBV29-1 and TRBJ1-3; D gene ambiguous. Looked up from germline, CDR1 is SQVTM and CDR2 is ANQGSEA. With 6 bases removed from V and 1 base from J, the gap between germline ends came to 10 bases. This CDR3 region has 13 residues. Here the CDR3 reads CSVKPFSGNTIYF. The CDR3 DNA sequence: TGCAGCGTCAAGCCCTTTTCTGGAAACACCATATATTTT.

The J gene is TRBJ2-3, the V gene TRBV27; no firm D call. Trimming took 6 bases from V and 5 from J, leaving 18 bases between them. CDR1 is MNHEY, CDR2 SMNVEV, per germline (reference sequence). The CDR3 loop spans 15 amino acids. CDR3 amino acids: CASSPLTETVDTQYF. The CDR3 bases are TGTGCCAGCAGCCCTTTGACGGAGACGGTAGATACGCAGTATTTT.

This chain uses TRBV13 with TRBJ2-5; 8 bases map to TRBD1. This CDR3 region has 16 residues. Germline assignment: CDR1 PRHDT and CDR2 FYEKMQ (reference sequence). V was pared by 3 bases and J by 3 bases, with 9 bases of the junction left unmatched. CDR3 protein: CASSLGQTGAEETQYF. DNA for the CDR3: TGTGCCAGCAGCTTGGGTCAGACAGGGGCGGAAGAGACCCAGTACTTC.

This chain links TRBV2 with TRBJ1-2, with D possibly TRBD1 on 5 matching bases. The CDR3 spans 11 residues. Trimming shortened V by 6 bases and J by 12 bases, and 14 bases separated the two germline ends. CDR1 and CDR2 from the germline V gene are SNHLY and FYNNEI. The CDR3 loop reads CASRDTRGDTF. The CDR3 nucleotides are TGTGCCAGCAGGGACACACGGGGGGACACCTTC.

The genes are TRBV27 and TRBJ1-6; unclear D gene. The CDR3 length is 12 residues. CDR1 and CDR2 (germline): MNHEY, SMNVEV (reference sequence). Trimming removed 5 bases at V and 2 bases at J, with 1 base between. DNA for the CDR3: TGTGCCAGCAGTCCCTATAATTCACCCCTCCACTTT. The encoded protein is CASSPYNSPLHF.

This chain's CDR3 is CSVTGTDHYEQYF. The CDR3 coding sequence is TGCAGCGTGACCGGGACAGATCACTACGAGCAGTACTTC. The chain links TRBV29-1 to TRBJ2-7; 7 bases are shared with TRBD1. The V and J ends lost 6 bases and 3 bases, in that order; junction bases with no gene match: 8. Germline V lookup: CDR1 SQVTM, CDR2 ANQGSEA. This CDR3 region has 13 residues.

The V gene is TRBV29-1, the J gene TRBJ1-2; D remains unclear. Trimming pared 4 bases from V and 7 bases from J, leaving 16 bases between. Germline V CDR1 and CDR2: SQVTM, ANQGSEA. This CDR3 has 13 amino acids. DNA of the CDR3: TGCAGCGTTGTCGCCTCATTAGGGCCTGGCTACACCTTC. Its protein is CSVVASLGPGYTF. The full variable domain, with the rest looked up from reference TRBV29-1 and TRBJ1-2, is SAVISQKPSRDICQRGTSLTIQCQVDSQVTMMFWYRQQPGQSLTLIATANQGSEATYESGFVIDKFPISRPNLTFSTLTVSNMSPEDSSIYLCSVVASLGPGYTFGSGTRLTVV.

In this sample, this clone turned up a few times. The CDR3 DNA reads as TGTGCCAGCAGCGTAGCTGGGACCCCCCAGGGGAGCACAGATACGCAGTATTTT. It encodes CASSVAGTPQGSTDTQYF. This sequence joins TRBV9 and TRBJ2-3; tentatively, D is TRBD1 (6 bases). CDR1 is SGDLS, CDR2 YYNGEE, per germline. Trimming shortened V by 0 bases and J by 0 bases, and 17 bases separated the two germline ends. This CDR3 has 18 residues.

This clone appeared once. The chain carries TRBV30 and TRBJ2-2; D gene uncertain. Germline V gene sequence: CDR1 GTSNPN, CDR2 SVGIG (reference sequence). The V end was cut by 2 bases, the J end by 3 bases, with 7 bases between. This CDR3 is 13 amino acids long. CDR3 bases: TGTGCCTGGAGTTGGCAGCACACCGGGGAGCTGTTTTTT. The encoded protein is CAWSWQHTGELFF.

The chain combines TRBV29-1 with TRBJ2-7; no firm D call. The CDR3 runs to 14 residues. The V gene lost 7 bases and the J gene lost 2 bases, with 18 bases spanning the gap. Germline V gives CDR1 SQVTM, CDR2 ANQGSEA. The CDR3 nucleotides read TGCAGCGCCGGAGTCTGGCGTGTCACCTACGAGCAGTACTTC. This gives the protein CSAGVWRVTYEQYF.

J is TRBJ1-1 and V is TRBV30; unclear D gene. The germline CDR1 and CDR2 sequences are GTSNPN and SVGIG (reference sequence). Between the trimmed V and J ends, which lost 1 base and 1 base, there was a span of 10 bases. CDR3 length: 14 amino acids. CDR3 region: CAWSGIGGNTEAFF. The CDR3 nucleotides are TGTGCCTGGAGTGGTATCGGTGGGAACACTGAAGCTTTCTTT.

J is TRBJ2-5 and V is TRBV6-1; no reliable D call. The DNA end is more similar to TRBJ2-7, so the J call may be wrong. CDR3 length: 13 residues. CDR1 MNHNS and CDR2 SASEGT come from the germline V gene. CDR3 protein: CASSEYIGYEQYF. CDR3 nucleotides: TGTGCCAGCAGTGAATACATAGGCTACGAGCAGTACTTC.

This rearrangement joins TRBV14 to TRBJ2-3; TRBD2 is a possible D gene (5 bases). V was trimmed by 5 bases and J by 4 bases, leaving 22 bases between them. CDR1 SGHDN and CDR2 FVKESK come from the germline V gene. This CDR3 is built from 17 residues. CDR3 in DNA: TGTGCCAGCAGCACCCGGGTTAAACCGACTATGTCAGATACGCAGTATTTT. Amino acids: CASSTRVKPTMSDTQYF.

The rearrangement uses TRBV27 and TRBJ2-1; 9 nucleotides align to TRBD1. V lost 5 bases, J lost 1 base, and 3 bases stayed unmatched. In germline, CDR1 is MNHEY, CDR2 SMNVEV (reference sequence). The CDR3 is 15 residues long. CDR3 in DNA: TGTGCCAGCAGTCGGGACAGGGAATCCTACAATGAGCAGTTCTTC. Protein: CASSRDRESYNEQFF.